Listed below are T cell receptor beta chains from one sample, sequenced in a study of early T cells in non-severe SARS-CoV-2 infection. MiXCR was run by TCRdb on the 5' RACE reads, yielding one entry per CDR3 protein. The table records 84,000 or so distinct CDR3 sequences, about 14% of them present only once. The sequenced sample was whole blood. All receptors derive from an adult who was a healthcare worker with PCR-confirmed SARS-CoV-2 infection or an uninfected control (not recorded which). CDR3s include the opening cysteine and the closing phenylalanine or tryptophan. The order of the fields is D gene, clone size, CDR3 length, V gene, J gene, CDR3 protein, CDR3 DNA. D genes are given only for firm matches. The size field is filled for only some rows; it gives once, few, many or a size class.

D gene: TRBD2
clone size: few
CDR3 length: 16
V gene: TRBV20-1
J gene: TRBJ2-3
CDR3 protein: CSAPTGTSGFTDTQYF
CDR3 DNA: TGCAGTGCCCCCACCGGGACTAGCGGTTTCACAGATACGCAGTATTTT

D gene: .
clone size: few
CDR3 length: 14
V gene: TRBV3-1
J gene: TRBJ2-3
CDR3 protein: CASSQRTATDTQYF
CDR3 DNA: TGTGCCAGCAGCCAGAGGACTGCCACAGATACGCAGTATTTT

D gene: .
clone size: .
CDR3 length: 19
V gene: TRBV7-3
J gene: TRBJ2-1
CDR3 protein: CASSLTPGGGSSAYNELFF
CDR3 DNA: TGTGCCAGCAGCTTAACGCCCGGCGGGGGCTCCTCGGCCTACAATGAGCTGTTCTTC

D gene: .
clone size: .
CDR3 length: 12
V gene: TRBV7-9
J gene: TRBJ1-1
CDR3 protein: CASDRLNTEAFF
CDR3 DNA: TGTGCGTCGGACAGACTCAACACTGAAGCTTTCTTT

D gene: .
clone size: many
CDR3 length: 12
V gene: TRBV11-3
J gene: TRBJ2-1
CDR3 protein: CASSTDSNEQFF
CDR3 DNA: TGTGCCAGCAGCACGGACAGTAATGAGCAGTTCTTC

D gene: TRBD1
clone size: many
CDR3 length: 14
V gene: TRBV6-6
J gene: TRBJ1-5
CDR3 protein: CATTQGGGNQPQHF
CDR3 DNA: TGTGCCACCACTCAGGGGGGTGGTAATCAGCCCCAGCATTTT

D gene: TRBD1
clone size: few
CDR3 length: 13
V gene: TRBV29-1
J gene: TRBJ2-2
CDR3 protein: CSVGTGDTGELFF
CDR3 DNA: TGCAGCGTGGGAACAGGGGACACCGGGGAGCTGTTTTTT

D gene: .
clone size: .
CDR3 length: 12
V gene: TRBV12-3/TRBV12-4
J gene: TRBJ2-1
CDR3 protein: CASSFSRYEQFF
CDR3 DNA: TGTGCCAGCAGTTTCAGCAGGTATGAGCAGTTCTTC

D gene: .
clone size: few
CDR3 length: 14
V gene: TRBV5-4
J gene: TRBJ1-4
CDR3 protein: CASSSMGANEKLFF
CDR3 DNA: TGTGCCAGCAGCTCGATGGGGGCTAATGAAAAACTGTTTTTT

D gene: .
clone size: .
CDR3 length: 14
V gene: TRBV12-3/TRBV12-4
J gene: TRBJ1-1
CDR3 protein: CASSLYPQNTEAFF
CDR3 DNA: TGTGCCAGCAGTTTATACCCCCAAAACACTGAAGCTTTCTTT

D gene: TRBD2
clone size: .
CDR3 length: 14
V gene: TRBV29-1
J gene: TRBJ2-3
CDR3 protein: CSARLAADTDTQYF
CDR3 DNA: TGCAGCGCTCGACTAGCGGCCGACACAGATACGCAGTATTTT

D gene: .
clone size: .
CDR3 length: 15
V gene: TRBV7-9
J gene: TRBJ1-4
CDR3 protein: CASSLAGRVNEKLFF
CDR3 DNA: TGTGCCAGCAGCTTAGCGGGCAGGGTTAACGAAAAACTGTTTTTT

D gene: TRBD2
clone size: .
CDR3 length: 15
V gene: TRBV12-3/TRBV12-4
J gene: TRBJ2-1
CDR3 protein: CASRGLAGGRHEQFF
CDR3 DNA: TGTGCCAGCAGGGGACTAGCGGGGGGGCGCCATGAGCAGTTCTTC

D gene: TRBD1
clone size: few
CDR3 length: 16
V gene: TRBV4-3
J gene: TRBJ2-5
CDR3 protein: CASSQAGDRLQETQYF
CDR3 DNA: TGCGCCAGCAGCCAAGCCGGGGACAGACTGCAAGAGACCCAGTACTTC

D gene: .
clone size: .
CDR3 length: 12
V gene: TRBV28
J gene: TRBJ1-4
CDR3 protein: CASDREGEKLFF
CDR3 DNA: TGTGCCAGCGACCGGGAGGGGGAAAAACTGTTTTTT

D gene: .
clone size: many
CDR3 length: 14
V gene: TRBV7-2
J gene: TRBJ1-1
CDR3 protein: CASSSDTARTEAFF
CDR3 DNA: TGTGCCAGCAGCTCGGACACGGCGAGAACTGAAGCTTTCTTT

D gene: .
clone size: few
CDR3 length: 14
V gene: TRBV12-3/TRBV12-4
J gene: TRBJ2-7
CDR3 protein: CASSLLTATYEQYF
CDR3 DNA: TGTGCCAGCAGTTTACTGACAGCGACCTACGAGCAGTACTTC

D gene: .
clone size: .
CDR3 length: 12
V gene: TRBV7-2
J gene: TRBJ1-2
CDR3 protein: CASSLRHYGYTF
CDR3 DNA: TGTGCCAGCAGCTTAAGACACTATGGCTACACCTTC

D gene: .
clone size: few
CDR3 length: 13
V gene: TRBV20-1
J gene: TRBJ1-2
CDR3 protein: CSAPPGDTYGYTF
CDR3 DNA: TGCAGTGCGCCTCCCGGGGACACCTATGGCTACACCTTC

D gene: .
clone size: .
CDR3 length: 17
V gene: TRBV11-2
J gene: TRBJ1-3
CDR3 protein: CASSLGGISLSGNTIYF
CDR3 DNA: TGTGCCAGCAGCCTAGGCGGGATTTCGCTCTCTGGAAACACCATATATTTT

D gene: .
clone size: .
CDR3 length: 15
V gene: TRBV5-4
J gene: TRBJ2-3
CDR3 protein: CASSLGSVSTDTQYF
CDR3 DNA: TGTGCCAGCAGCTTGGGTAGTGTTAGCACAGATACGCAGTATTTT

D gene: .
clone size: many
CDR3 length: 14
V gene: TRBV6-2/TRBV6-3
J gene: TRBJ2-7
CDR3 protein: CASTFGGEYYEQYF
CDR3 DNA: TGTGCCAGCACCTTCGGCGGAGAATACTACGAGCAGTACTTC

D gene: .
clone size: many
CDR3 length: 13
V gene: TRBV25-1
J gene: TRBJ2-5
CDR3 protein: CASSEVGKETQYF
CDR3 DNA: TGTGCCAGCAGTGAAGTAGGGAAAGAGACCCAGTACTTC

D gene: TRBD1
clone size: few
CDR3 length: 15
V gene: TRBV19
J gene: TRBJ2-1
CDR3 protein: CASSIGTALYNEQFF
CDR3 DNA: TGTGCCAGTAGTATCGGGACAGCCTTATACAATGAGCAGTTCTTC